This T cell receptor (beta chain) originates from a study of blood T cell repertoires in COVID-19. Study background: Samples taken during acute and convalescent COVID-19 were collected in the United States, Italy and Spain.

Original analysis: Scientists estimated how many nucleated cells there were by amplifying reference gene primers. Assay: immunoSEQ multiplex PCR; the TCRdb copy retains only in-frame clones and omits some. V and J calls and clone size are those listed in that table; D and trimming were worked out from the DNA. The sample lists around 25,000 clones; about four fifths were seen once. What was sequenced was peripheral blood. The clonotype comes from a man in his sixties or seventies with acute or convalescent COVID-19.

The DNA for the CDR3 is TGTGCCTGGAGTAGGGACAGGGAGTATGGCTACACCTTC. This sequence encodes CAWSRDREYGYTF. The V call is TRBV30, the J call TRBJ1-2; 9 bases match TRBD1. CDR1 GTSNPN and CDR2 SVGIG come from the germline V gene (reference sequence). This CDR3 contains 13 residues. J gave up 5 bases and V 2 bases, and 3 bases lay outside the gene matches.